Included here is one T cell receptor beta chain sequence, with context. Donors were grouped by their self-reported clinical history. The data were obtained in a study of blood T cell repertoires in COVID-19. As for the study in general: PBMCs, B-cell-depleted T cells, or T cells provided the cDNA or gDNA that made up the material.

The CDR3 extends over 13 amino acids. Deletions cut 1 base from V and 4 bases from J, with 6 bases between. Germline-derived CDR1 and CDR2 are SGDLS and YYNGEE. As processed by the authors: Nucleated cell number was recorded as an estimate derived from reference gene primer amplification. Clones were sequenced by immunoSEQ multiplex PCR, and TCRdb holds only the in-frame ones, with some missing. That table furnishes V, J and clone size, whereas the DNA furnished D and trimming. The profile shows 260,000 or so clones, approximately 89% of them singletons. Sequencing was performed on PBMCs or T cells enriched from blood (not recorded which). The TCR was taken from a woman aged 40 to 50 with acute COVID-19. The chain joins TRBV9 to TRBJ2-1; D not resolved. In nucleotides, the CDR3 is TGTGCCAGCAGCGTATTAGCATACAATGAGCAGTTCTTC. Translated: CASSVLAYNEQFF.